This TCR beta chain was profiled in a study of blood T cell repertoires in COVID-19. V gave up 4 bases and J gave up 4 bases; unmatched junction bases: 2. The CDR3 spans 13 residues. Per germline, CDR1 SQVTM and CDR2 ANQGSEA. Assay: immunoSEQ multiplex PCR; the TCRdb copy retains only in-frame clones and omits some. This table has some 270,000 clones, approximately 83% appearing once. The V gene is TRBV29-1, the J gene TRBJ1-1; 11 bases line up with TRBD1. Input material: peripheral blood. The TCR was taken from a person between 70 and 80 years old with COVID-19, enrolled during active disease. The CDR3 is CSVGGTGGTEAFF. The DNA for the CDR3 is TGCAGCGTTGGAGGGACAGGGGGCACTGAAGCTTTCTTT.